The sample holds a few counts of the clone carrying this T cell receptor beta chain. The data derive from a study of cytomegalovirus exposure and HLA in healthy donors. In the PCR, 60 Vbeta and 13 Jbeta primers were used. Assay: immunoSEQ multiplex PCR; the TCRdb copy retains only in-frame clones and omits some. The sample has 100,000 to 150,000 clones; 73% are singletons. This CDR3 is 14 amino acids long. The junction had 6 bases not matched to a gene; V was cut back by 4 bases and J by 4 bases. Germline lookup yields CDR1 SGHRS and CDR2 YFSETQ. Sequencing was performed on PBMCs. The clonotype was recovered from a man in his sixties in good health and CMV-seropositive. The gene calls are TRBV5-1 and TRBJ2-3, with 7 nucleotides matching TRBD1. For the CDR3, the DNA is TGCGCCAGCAGCGACCGACAGGGACCAGATACGCAGTATTTT. Amino acids: CASSDRQGPDTQYF.